Listed here are 8 T cell receptor beta chains from one sample, sequenced in a study of T cells expressing NK-cell markers. TCRdb re-called the 5' RACE reads and shows each CDR3 protein once, DNA omitted. This repertoire includes 440,000 or so distinct CDR3 sequences. The sequenced sample consisted of blood T cells: a sorted CD56 or NKG2C T cell subset, CD4+ or CD8+ T cells, or bulk PBMC T cells (not recorded which). The receptors were gathered from a woman aged 18-70 years in good health.

This chain links TRBV20-1 with TRBJ1-4; the TRBD1 assignment by TCRdb is unverifiable without DNA. CDR1 is DFQATT and CDR2 is SNEGSKA in the germline V gene (reference sequence). CDR3 length: 14 residues. CDR3 loop: CSAARERGGEKLFF.

The chain joins TRBV20-1 to TRBJ2-3; TCRdb outputs TRBD2, but without DNA this stays unchecked. CDR1 and CDR2 (germline): DFQATT, SNEGSKA (reference sequence). The CDR3 length is 15 residues. CDR3 protein: CSAKGLAGRTDTQYF.

The V and J genes are TRBV15 and TRBJ2-1. The CDR3 runs 16 residues. Germline assignment: CDR1 LNHNV and CDR2 YYDKDF (reference sequence). The CDR3 is CATSRASGSSYNEQFF. Filled out from reference TRBV15 and TRBJ2-1, the complete variable domain reads DAMVIQNPRYQVTQFGKPVTLSCSQTLNHNVMYWYQQKSSQAPKLLFHYYDKDFNNEADTPDNFQSRRPNTSFCFLDIRSPGLGDTAMYLCATSRASGSSYNEQFFGPGTRLTVL.

J is TRBJ1-2 and V is TRBV29-1. CDR1 and CDR2 from the germline V gene are SQVTM and ANQGSEA. The CDR3 has 12 residues. The CDR3 loop is CSVVTTNYGYTF.

The chain links TRBV4-1 to TRBJ2-1; absent DNA, TCRdb's TRBD2 call cannot be checked. CDR1 and CDR2 (germline): MGHRA, YSYEKL. The CDR3 covers 17 residues. CDR3 loop: CASSHTLLAGSSSEQFF.

This rearrangement joins TRBV4-1 to TRBJ1-1; TCRdb's D gene call, TRBD1, goes unchecked for lack of DNA. Germline V gives CDR1 MGHRA, CDR2 YSYEKL. The CDR3 sequence is 14 residues long. CDR3 amino acids: CASSQDVRPTEAFF.

The chain is built from TRBV15 and TRBJ2-1. The CDR3 loop spans 13 amino acids. From germline, CDR1 is LNHNV and CDR2 YYDKDF (reference sequence). The CDR3 reads CATSRESGSLRFF.

The chain employs TRBV9 and TRBJ2-3; with no DNA, the TCRdb D assignment of TRBD1 cannot be verified. Germline CDR1 is SGDLS and CDR2 is YYNGEE. The CDR3 is made up of 14 amino acids. Here the CDR3 reads CASSLGGWEDTQYF.